The entry below gives a single TCR beta chain sequence along with its context. Germline V lookup: CDR1 MNHNY, CDR2 SVGAGI (reference sequence). There are 14 residues in the CDR3. Trimming took 6 bases from V and 5 from J, leaving 14 bases between them. This entry belongs to a study of blood T cell repertoires in COVID-19. For the study at large: Collection of acute and convalescent COVID-19 samples took place in the United States, Italy and Spain. PBMCs, B-cell-depleted T cells, or T cells were the source of the cDNA or gDNA that made up the material.

This table comes from immunoSEQ multiplex PCR, and its TCRdb copy is limited to in-frame clones, with some not included. The sample shows just over 90,000 clones, roughly 90% of them seen only once. Input material: peripheral blood. The chain joins TRBV6-6 to TRBJ1-5; TRBD1 might be the D (5 bases). This receptor was taken from a human donor with active COVID-19. The donor label of this sample is uncertain. Written as DNA, the CDR3 is TGTGCCAGCAGATCCGGGACTACCCATCAGCCCCAGCATTTT. This translates into CASRSGTTHQPQHF.